This T cell receptor (beta chain) was profiled in a study of shared clonotypes between healthy human individuals. The wider study: The donor pool was made up of a couple of women and three men aged 18 to 49. General study points: Estimated richness values were generally larger in naive subsets than in memory subsets. Of the naive CD4 clonotypes, around 4.7% were shared across a handful of donors.

The CDR3 totals 13 residues. Germline V gives CDR1 SEHNR, CDR2 FQNEAQ (reference sequence). The V and J ends lost 7 bases and 5 bases respectively, with 14 bases between them. Profiling relied on immunoSEQ multiplex PCR, and the TCRdb table lists in-frame clones only, not all of them. There are about 2.1 million clones in the sample; about 92% occur only once, and around 1.7% lies in the top ten. In the naive CD8 group, cells lacked CD45RO and were positively selected for CCR7, so terminally differentiated effector memory CD45RA+ cells were left out. With regard to this clone: Its antigen is not known.

The chain employs TRBV7-9 and TRBJ1-2; D is possibly TRBD1 (6 bases). The sequence came from a man between 18 and 29 years old in good health. Some clones in this sample may be carry-over from other donors' samples. Sequenced sample: naive CD8+ T cells from PBMCs. The CDR3 region is CASTYPGDYGYTF. CDR3 DNA sequence: TGTGCCAGCACCTACCCAGGGGATTATGGCTACACCTTC.